What follows is one T cell receptor beta chain and its context. The antigen remains unidentified. Germline CDR1 and CDR2: MNHNY and SVGAGI (reference sequence). The V gene end was trimmed by 6 bases and the J gene end by 5 bases; junction bases not matched to a gene: 7. The CDR3 has 14 residues. This sample was included in a study of cytomegalovirus exposure and HLA in healthy donors. Study conclusions and caveats: While the bulk of TCR sequences proved rare, some public TCRs turned up in many donors. In a later analysis, the majority of CMV-associated beta chains seemingly showed HLA restriction.

Primers included in the PCR were 60 Vbeta and 13 Jbeta primers. The protocol was immunoSEQ multiplex PCR, while the TCRdb copy is restricted to in-frame clones and leaves out a portion. The data contain roughly 160,000 clones, 70% to 85% of them singletons. Despite likely unrecorded immune exposures, the donors were nominally healthy at the time of sampling. V is TRBV6-6 and J is TRBJ1-2; 9 nucleotides align to TRBD1. Input material: PBMCs. This clonotype originated in a man over 45 in good health and CMV-seropositive. In DNA, the CDR3 is TGTGCCAGCAGCCTACAGGACAGGGGTTATGGCTACACCTTC. Its protein product is CASSLQDRGYGYTF.